This T cell receptor (beta chain) was obtained from a study of cytomegalovirus exposure and HLA in healthy donors. With respect to this clone: The antigen remains undetermined. This sample also contains other DNA sequences that code for the same CDR3.

PCR employed 60 Vbeta and 13 Jbeta primers. Authors' processing steps: Counted up in a later analysis, unique TCR beta chains came to about 80 million, with around 9.9 million shared. Here immunoSEQ multiplex PCR was the method, and the copy in TCRdb shows in-frame clones only, minus some. V and J calls and clone size are those listed in that table; D and trimming were worked out from the DNA. Of approximately 110,000 clones listed, over 75% were seen once; the top ten hold roughly 2.6%. The study's findings and limits: Trimming of TCR beta V- and J-genes showed a link, identified in a later analysis, to a missense DCLRE1C variant. For most TCR sequences rarity was the rule, although some public TCRs occurred in many donors. The authors excluded some V segments, including TRBV6-2 and TRBV6-3, as indistinguishable.

Germline lookup yields CDR1 LNHDA and CDR2 SQIVND (reference sequence). Trimming took 5 bases from V and 3 from J; bases not matched to a gene: 4. The CDR3 has 14 amino acids. The chain is built from TRBV19 and TRBJ2-3; 8 bases line up with TRBD1. Input material: PBMCs. This receptor was obtained from a woman aged 18 to 35 in good health and CMV-seronegative. CDR3 DNA: TGTGCCAGTAGTGTCGGACAGGGAACAGATACGCAGTATTTT. Protein: CASSVGQGTDTQYF.